Presented here are 10 T cell receptor beta chains from one specimen sequenced in a study of blood T cell repertoires in COVID-19. Data came from immunoSEQ multiplex PCR; TCRdb stores just in-frame clones and leaves some out. The top ten clones hold around 7.8% of a sample with about 160,000 clones, 80% to 90% of them seen once. Input material: PBMCs or T cells enriched from blood (not recorded which). Every receptor here comes from a man aged 50 or older who had recovered from COVID-19.

The CDR3 loop reads CASSQGEISTDTQYF. CDR3 DNA: TGTGCCAGCAGCCAAGGCGAGATTAGCACAGATACGCAGTATTTT. This chain connects TRBV4-2 to TRBJ2-3, with unresolved D. CDR1 and CDR2 from the germline V gene are LGHNA and YNFKEQ. The V gene lost 1 base and the J gene lost 0 bases, with 8 bases spanning the gap. This CDR3 contains 15 residues.

This chain links TRBV3-1 (or the pseudogene TRBV3-2) with TRBJ2-1, with TRBD2 matching over 14 bases. Germline CDR1 reads LGHDT; CDR2 reads YNNKEL (reference sequence). V lost 5 bases to trimming and J lost 5 bases; unmatched junction nucleotides: 8. The CDR3 contains 17 residues. The CDR3 protein is CASSTTPGLAGDNEQFF. In nucleotides, the CDR3 is TGTGCCAGCAGCACTACCCCGGGACTAGCGGGGGACAATGAGCAGTTCTTC.

The CDR3 spells CASSPTGGSYNEQFF. Here the CDR3 DNA reads TGTGCCAGTAGTCCGACAGGGGGCTCCTACAATGAGCAGTTCTTC. The J gene is TRBJ2-1, the V gene TRBV19, with 9 nucleotides matching TRBD1. Germline V gene lookup returns CDR1 LNHDA and CDR2 SQIVND (reference sequence). This CDR3 is 15 amino acids long. V was pared by 5 bases and J by 0 bases, with 2 bases of the junction left unmatched.

This chain links TRBV6-5 with TRBJ1-2, with D maybe TRBD1 (6 bases). Germline CDR1 MNHEY, CDR2 SVGAGI. V was pared by 8 bases and J by 8 bases, with 15 bases between. This CDR3 comprises 12 residues. DNA of the CDR3: TGTGCCAGCCTCACCCGGGGGGCCGGCTACACCTTC. Amino acids: CASLTRGAGYTF.

This rearrangement joins TRBV2 to TRBJ2-2, with 9 positions matching TRBD2. The germline V gene encodes CDR1 SNHLY and CDR2 FYNNEI. CDR3 size: 15 residues. J lost 6 bases, V lost 7 bases, and 9 bases had no gene match. CDR3 residues: CASTPGRGGAGELFF. The CDR3 DNA follows: TGTGCCAGCACCCCGGGGCGGGGGGGCGCCGGGGAGCTGTTTTTT.

The V and J genes are TRBV19 and TRBJ2-7, with a possible D match to TRBD1 (5 bases). Germline V lookup: CDR1 LNHDA, CDR2 SQIVND (reference sequence). The CDR3 is made up of 14 amino acids. The germline V and J ends were trimmed by 5 bases and 0 bases, with 11 bases remaining between them. CDR3 protein: CASSATVTSYEQYF. The CDR3 DNA sequence: TGTGCCAGTAGTGCGACAGTTACCTCCTACGAGCAGTACTTC.

This sequence joins TRBV30 and TRBJ1-4; D is unresolved. This CDR3 contains 17 residues. Germline CDR1 and CDR2: GTSNPN and SVGIG (reference sequence). Trimming took 0 bases from V and 0 from J, leaving 14 bases between them. For the CDR3, the DNA is TGTGCCTGGAGTGTATTCGGCCCCGGAGCAACTAATGAAAAACTGTTTTTT. Protein sequence: CAWSVFGPGATNEKLFF.

This clone was seen only a few times. The rearrangement links TRBV5-1 to TRBJ1-1; 8 bases line up with TRBD1. Germline CDR1 and CDR2: SGHRS and YFSETQ. The CDR3 runs to 14 residues. With V trimmed by 3 bases and J by 1 base, 2 bases remained unmatched. DNA for the CDR3: TGCGCCAGCAGCTGGGGACAGGAGAACACTGAAGCTTTCTTT. Its translation: CASSWGQENTEAFF.

This rearrangement joins TRBV3-1 (or the pseudogene TRBV3-2) to TRBJ1-1; D might be TRBD1 (6 bases). The CDR3 has 13 amino acids. V was clipped by 1 base and J by 7 bases, with 10 bases between them. Germline CDR1 is LGHDT and CDR2 is YNNKEL (reference sequence). The CDR3 loop reads CASSQVLGGEAFF. The DNA for the CDR3 is TGTGCCAGCAGCCAAGTATTAGGGGGTGAAGCTTTCTTT.

The gene calls are TRBV6-5 and TRBJ1-3; D is unresolved. V lost 8 bases, J lost 0 bases, and 5 bases lay in between. CDR1 MNHEY and CDR2 SVGAGI come from the germline V gene. The CDR3 consists of 12 residues. The CDR3 nucleotides are TGTGCCAGCTTCTTCTCTGGAAACACCATATATTTT. Its translation is CASFFSGNTIYF.